The 27 T cell receptor beta chains in this list originate from one sample, sequenced in a study of shared clonotypes between healthy human individuals. The assay was immunoSEQ multiplex PCR, and TCRdb's table has in-frame clones only and misses some. The sample yields 520,000 or so clones, less than 85% seen once. The source material was PBMCs. These TCRs come from a woman in her thirties or forties in good health. Some clones in this sample may be carry-over from other donors' samples.

This chain links TRBV6-5 with TRBJ2-7, with 7 bases fitting TRBD1. Germline V gene sequence: CDR1 MNHEY, CDR2 SVGAGI. V was clipped by 2 bases and J by 2 bases; unmatched bases: 9. This CDR3 is 16 amino acids long. The CDR3 bases are TGTGCCAGCAGTTACGGCTATCTCCAGGGGGCCTACGAGCAGTACTTC. This codes for CASSYGYLQGAYEQYF.

The chain carries TRBV5-4 and TRBJ1-2, with 7 bases aligning to TRBD1. The CDR3 is made up of 15 amino acids. Germline CDR1 reads SGHNT; CDR2 reads YYREEE (reference sequence). Trimming took 1 base from V and 5 from J; bases not matched to a gene: 8. CDR3 sequence: CASSLWDRLRYGYTF. DNA of the CDR3: TGTGCCAGCAGCTTGTGGGACAGACTCAGATATGGCTACACCTTC.

This clone has just a few counts. Within the sample, other DNA sequences also encode this same CDR3. The chain combines TRBV7-9 with TRBJ1-2, with 8 bases fitting TRBD1. V lost 1 base, J lost 5 bases, and 0 bases stayed unmatched. The length of the CDR3 is 13 residues. Germline V lookup: CDR1 SEHNR, CDR2 FQNEAQ (reference sequence). CDR3 DNA sequence: TGTGCCAGCAGCTTAGGGACAGGGTATGGCTACACCTTC. Translated: CASSLGTGYGYTF. The full variable domain, rest sourced from reference TRBV7-9 and TRBJ1-2, is DTGVSQNPRHKITKRGQNVTFRCDPISEHNRLYWYRQTLGQGPEFLTYFQNEAQLEKSRLLSDRFSAERPKGSFSTLEIQRTEQGDSAMYLCASSLGTGYGYTFGSGTRLTVV.

The DNA of the CDR3 is TGTGCCAGCAGCTTACAGGGACTAGACCCCCCCCACGAGCAGTTCTTC. It yields the protein CASSLQGLDPPHEQFF. V gene TRBV7-2 combines with J gene TRBJ2-1, with 8 nucleotides matching TRBD2. Per germline, CDR1 SGHTA and CDR2 FQGNSA. The junction had 13 bases not matched to a gene; V was cut back by 2 bases and J by 10 bases. The CDR3 spans 16 residues.

This chain connects TRBV27 to TRBJ2-3; 10 bases are a match to TRBD2. CDR1 MNHEY and CDR2 SMNVEV come from the germline V gene (reference sequence). V was clipped by 7 bases and J by 2 bases; unmatched bases: 18. The CDR3 sequence is 19 residues long. In nucleotides, the CDR3 is TGTGCCAGCACTCTCCGGGCGGTAGCGGGAGGATCTCCCACAGATACGCAGTATTTT. Its protein product is CASTLRAVAGGSPTDTQYF.

The table lists this clone with a few counts. V gene TRBV9 combines with J gene TRBJ2-7; D is ambiguous. This CDR3 is 12 amino acids long. V was trimmed by 0 bases and J by 3 bases, leaving 4 bases between them. Germline V gene lookup returns CDR1 SGDLS and CDR2 YYNGEE. The CDR3 coding sequence is TGTGCCAGCAGCGTAGACGGCTACGAGCAGTACTTC. Amino acid sequence: CASSVDGYEQYF.

This clone was observed once. Given a much more abundant clone one base away, this may be a read error. V usage is TRBV30 and J usage is TRBJ2-7; D may be TRBD1 (5 bases). The V gene's germline CDR1 is GTSNPN and CDR2 SVGIG (reference sequence). This CDR3 is 12 amino acids long. Trimming stripped 0 bases from V and 5 bases from J, with 8 bases between. This CDR3 is CAWSVLRDEQYF. For the CDR3, the DNA is TGTGCCTGGAGTGTACTCAGGGACGAGCAGTACTTC.

Points on this clone: Only one base separates this from a far larger clonotype, so it likely reflects a read error. V usage is TRBV27 and J usage is TRBJ2-7; D could derive from TRBD1 or TRBD2 (5 bases each). The V gene's germline CDR1 is MNHEY and CDR2 SMNVEV (reference sequence). Between the trimmed V and J ends, which lost 5 bases and 2 bases, there was a span of 16 bases. CDR3 length equals 15 residues. This CDR3 is CASSLAGAPPYEQYF. CDR3 DNA sequence: TGTGCCAGCAGTCTCGCCGGGGCACCACCCTACGAGCAGTACTTC.

The chain is built from TRBV10-1 and TRBJ2-3, with 7 bases aligning to TRBD2. Per germline, CDR1 WNHNN and CDR2 SYGVQD (reference sequence). V was clipped by 3 bases and J by 6 bases; unmatched bases: 9. The CDR3 length is 15 residues. The CDR3: CASSEGSGFADTQYF. The CDR3 DNA sequence: TGCGCCAGCAGTGAAGGTAGCGGGTTCGCGGATACGCAGTATTTT.

The genes are TRBV11-2 and TRBJ2-7; D ambiguous. Trimming pared 1 base from V and 2 bases from J, leaving 9 bases between. Germline V gene data show CDR1 as SGHAT and CDR2 as FQNNGV. The CDR3 is made up of 14 amino acids. The CDR3 spells CASSLGPQAYEQYF. CDR3 sequence (DNA): TGTGCCAGCAGCTTAGGGCCTCAAGCCTACGAGCAGTACTTC.

The chain joins TRBV7-2 to TRBJ2-5, with D perhaps matching TRBD1 (6 bases). V was cut by 5 bases and J by 0 bases, with 13 bases left in between. Per germline, CDR1 SGHTA and CDR2 FQGNSA. This CDR3 has 15 residues. The CDR3 sequence: CASSPTGQYQETQYF. Written as DNA, the CDR3 is TGTGCCAGCAGCCCAACCGGACAGTACCAAGAGACCCAGTACTTC.

The chain's CDR3 is CASSFQGARSNQPQHF. CDR3 DNA: TGTGCCAGCTCATTTCAGGGGGCGCGTAGCAATCAGCCCCAGCATTTT. The V call is TRBV18, the J call TRBJ1-5; TRBD1 matches at 8 bases. Trimming at V came to 5 bases and at J to 0 bases, leaving 6 bases not matched to a gene. Germline V gene sequence: CDR1 KGHSH, CDR2 LQKENI. This CDR3 region has 16 residues.

The chain uses TRBV5-1 and TRBJ1-2, with D tentatively TRBD1 (5 bases). Germline V gene lookup returns CDR1 SGHRS and CDR2 YFSETQ. CDR3 length: 13 residues. V was cut by 1 base and J by 2 bases, with 6 bases left in between. CDR3 sequence: CASSLRGNYGYTF. The DNA of the CDR3 is TGCGCCAGCAGCTTGCGGGGGAACTATGGCTACACCTTC.

Here the CDR3 reads CAISEGQGLAGETYNEQFF. For the CDR3, the DNA is TGTGCCATCAGTGAAGGACAGGGGCTAGCGGGAGAGACCTACAATGAGCAGTTCTTC. The chain recombines TRBV10-3 with TRBJ2-1; TRBD2 might be the D (10 bases). V lost 3 bases to trimming and J lost 2 bases, with 23 bases between them. The CDR3 runs 19 residues. CDR1 and CDR2 from the germline V gene are ENHRY and SYGVKD.

The rearrangement joins TRBV7-3 to TRBJ2-1; 14 bases map to TRBD2. This CDR3 has 15 amino acids. The germline CDR1 and CDR2 sequences are SGHTA and FQGTGA. The V segment lost 5 bases and the J segment 7 bases; nucleotides outside the gene matches: 4. The CDR3 DNA reads TGTGCCAGCAGCCAGGGACTAGCGGGAGCAAATGAGCAGTTCTTC. Protein product: CASSQGLAGANEQFF. Supplemented by reference TRBV7-3 and TRBJ2-1, the full variable domain reads GAGVSQTPSNKVTEKGKYVELRCDPISGHTALYWYRQSLGQGPEFLIYFQGTGAADDSGLPNDRFFAVRPEGSVSTLKIQRTERGDSAVYLCASSQGLAGANEQFFGPGTRLTVL.

The chain has TRBV28 and TRBJ2-5; 12 nucleotides line up with TRBD2. Matching the DNA end better, TRBJ2-7 makes the J call doubtful. CDR1 and CDR2 (germline): MDHEN, SYDVKM. CDR3 length: 19 residues. The CDR3 is CASSSFGTTGLAGRYEQYF. The CDR3 DNA follows: TGTGCCAGCAGTTCATTTGGGACAACCGGACTAGCGGGGCGCTACGAGCAGTACTTC.

This clone was seen more than once but under ten times. This rearrangement joins TRBV27 to TRBJ2-3; a weak D match, TRBD2 (5 bases). Germline V gene lookup returns CDR1 MNHEY and CDR2 SMNVEV (reference sequence). The V and J ends lost 5 bases and 5 bases respectively, with 11 bases between them. This CDR3 has 13 amino acids. The chain's CDR3 is CASSPPGLDTQYF. The CDR3 DNA follows: TGTGCCAGCAGTCCCCCGGGATTAGATACGCAGTATTTT.

J is TRBJ2-5 and V is TRBV13; D possibly corresponds to TRBD2 (6 bases). Trimming took off 8 bases at V and 5 bases at J, with 18 bases between the two ends. Germline V lookup: CDR1 PRHDT, CDR2 FYEKMQ (reference sequence). This CDR3 region has 14 residues. The CDR3, as DNA: TGTGCCAGCTTCGGGGGAGAAGTAACGGAGACCCAGTACTTC. Its protein product is CASFGGEVTETQYF.

The rearrangement links TRBV5-1 to TRBJ2-7; TRBD1 matches 9 bases. V shed 4 bases and J 6 bases; nucleotides not matched to a gene: 8. The germline CDR1 and CDR2 sequences are SGHRS and YFSETQ. The CDR3 runs to 14 residues. The CDR3 loop is CASSQQRQGGEQYF. The CDR3 DNA sequence: TGCGCCAGCAGCCAACAGAGACAGGGGGGCGAGCAGTACTTC.

The V gene is TRBV5-4, the J gene TRBJ2-5; 8 positions agree with TRBD2. The trim removed 0 bases at V and 4 bases at J, leaving 5 bases unmatched. CDR3 length: 15 amino acids. Looked up from germline, CDR1 is SGHNT and CDR2 is YYREEE (reference sequence). In nucleotides, the CDR3 is TGTGCCAGCAGCTTGGGATCGGGACTAGGAGAGACCCAGTACTTC. Its protein product is CASSLGSGLGETQYF.

The V call is TRBV6-6, the J call TRBJ1-3; 9 bases are a match to TRBD1. Germline V lookup: CDR1 MNHNY, CDR2 SVGAGI (reference sequence). Trimming at V came to 4 bases and at J to 8 bases, leaving 12 bases not matched to a gene. CDR3 length equals 16 residues. The CDR3 sequence: CASSSHTGTGIHTIYF. CDR3 nucleotide sequence: TGTGCCAGCAGTTCCCACACCGGGACAGGGATCCACACCATATATTTT.

The gene calls are TRBV28 and TRBJ2-1, with 12 bases fitting TRBD2. The junction had 4 bases not matched to a gene; V was cut back by 4 bases and J by 6 bases. Germline V gene sequence: CDR1 MDHEN, CDR2 SYDVKM. The CDR3 extends over 15 amino acids. The CDR3 sequence: CASSSWTSGTNEQFF. The CDR3 DNA sequence: TGTGCCAGCAGTTCCTGGACTAGCGGGACCAATGAGCAGTTCTTC. Using reference TRBV28 and TRBJ2-1 for the parts outside the CDR3, the full variable domain is DVKVTQSSRYLVKRTGEKVFLECVQDMDHENMFWYRQDPGLGLRLIYFSYDVKMKEKGDIPEGYSVSREKKERFSLILESASTNQTSMYLCASSSWTSGTNEQFFGPGTRLTVL.

The chain is built from TRBV29-1 and TRBJ2-1; the match to TRBD1 covers 8 bases. In germline, CDR1 is SQVTM, CDR2 ANQGSEA. The CDR3 loop spans 12 amino acids. Losses at the gene ends were 7 bases for V and 6 bases for J; bases not matched to a gene: 5. This CDR3 is CSAQTGGNEQFF. The CDR3 DNA sequence: TGCAGCGCGCAAACAGGGGGCAATGAGCAGTTCTTC.

V is TRBV5-4 and J is TRBJ2-5, with 9 bases that match TRBD1. V dropped 4 bases and J dropped 4; count of bases not matched to a gene: 14. The germline gives CDR1 SGHNT, CDR2 YYREEE (reference sequence). There are 17 residues in the CDR3. The CDR3 is CASSPNMGQGGGETQYF. For the CDR3, the DNA is TGTGCCAGCAGCCCGAATATGGGACAGGGTGGTGGAGAGACCCAGTACTTC.

J is TRBJ1-4 and V is TRBV18; D is perhaps TRBD1 (6 bases). Germline CDR1 KGHSH, CDR2 LQKENI. The CDR3 loop spans 15 amino acids. The ends were cut back, 4 bases at V and 0 bases at J, with 9 bases in the middle. The CDR3 nucleotides are TGTGCCAGCTCACTGGGACAATCAACTAATGAAAAACTGTTTTTT. Translation gives CASSLGQSTNEKLFF.

This clone has a handful of counts. J is TRBJ1-1 and V is TRBV19; tentatively, D is TRBD1 (5 bases). Germline V CDR1 and CDR2: LNHDA, SQIVND (reference sequence). Trimming left V 3 bases short and J 1 base short, with 12 bases between. This CDR3 is built from 15 residues. The CDR3: CASSIWGDSNTEAFF. The CDR3 nucleotides read TGTGCCAGTAGTATTTGGGGGGACTCGAACACTGAAGCTTTCTTT.

The V and J genes are TRBV6-1 and TRBJ1-1; D perhaps matches TRBD1 (6 bases). The CDR3 has 12 amino acids. The germline V gene has CDR1 MNHNS and CDR2 SASEGT. V dropped 6 bases and J dropped 1 base, with 6 bases sitting between them. CDR3 sequence: CASRDRNTEAFF. CDR3 nucleotide sequence: TGTGCCAGCAGGGACAGGAACACTGAAGCTTTCTTT.